Reported below is one T cell receptor beta chain. Original analysis: Using reference gene primer amplification, nucleated cell counts were estimated. Assay used: immunoSEQ multiplex PCR; TCRdb lists only in-frame clones, some missing. V, J and clone size are taken as reported in that table, and D and trimming were inferred from the DNA itself. The sample holds tens of thousands of clones, around 83% seen once. Trimming cost V 1 base and J 5 bases, with 12 bases left between them. The CDR3 runs to 14 residues. The germline V gene encodes CDR1 SGHNT and CDR2 YYREEE (reference sequence). The data were obtained in a study of blood T cell repertoires in COVID-19. Study overall: COVID-19 samples, acute and convalescent, were from the United States, Italy and Spain.

This TCR derives from a man aged 30-40 years with COVID-19, enrolled during active disease. Sequencing was done on a sample of peripheral blood. The chain carries TRBV5-4 and TRBJ1-1, with D tentatively TRBD1 (5 bases). In DNA form, the CDR3 reads TGTGCCAGCAGCTTGTCCAGGGCGGGAACTGAAGCTTTCTTT. Its protein is CASSLSRAGTEAFF.